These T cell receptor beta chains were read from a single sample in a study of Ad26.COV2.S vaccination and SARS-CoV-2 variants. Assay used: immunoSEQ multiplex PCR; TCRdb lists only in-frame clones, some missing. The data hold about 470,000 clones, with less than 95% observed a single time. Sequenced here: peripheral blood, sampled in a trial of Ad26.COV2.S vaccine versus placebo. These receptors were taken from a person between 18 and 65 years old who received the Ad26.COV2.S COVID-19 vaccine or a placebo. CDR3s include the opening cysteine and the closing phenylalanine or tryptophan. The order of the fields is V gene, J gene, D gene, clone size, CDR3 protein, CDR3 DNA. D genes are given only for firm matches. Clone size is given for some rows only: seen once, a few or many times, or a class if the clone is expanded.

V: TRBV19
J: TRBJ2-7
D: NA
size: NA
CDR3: CASSIGQSYEQYF
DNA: TGTGCCAGTAGTATCGGACAGAGCTACGAGCAGTACTTC

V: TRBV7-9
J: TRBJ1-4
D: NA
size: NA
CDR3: CASSLGDHSNEKLFF
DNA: TGTGCCAGCAGCTTAGGGGACCATTCTAATGAAAAACTGTTTTTT

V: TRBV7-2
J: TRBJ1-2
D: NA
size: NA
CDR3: CASQGRGEGYGYTF
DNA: TGTGCCAGTCAGGGGAGGGGAGAAGGCTATGGCTACACCTTC

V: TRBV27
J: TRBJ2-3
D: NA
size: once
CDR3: CASSPWGSVADTQYF
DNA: TGTGCCAGCAGCCCCTGGGGCTCGGTCGCAGATACGCAGTATTTT

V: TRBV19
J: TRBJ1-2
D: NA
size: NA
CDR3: CACQGNYGYTF
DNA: TGTGCCTGCCAGGGGAACTATGGCTACACCTTC

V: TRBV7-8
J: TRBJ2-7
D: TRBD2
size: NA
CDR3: CASSPRRERWYEQYF
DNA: TGTGCCAGCAGCCCGAGGCGGGAGAGGTGGTACGAGCAGTACTTC

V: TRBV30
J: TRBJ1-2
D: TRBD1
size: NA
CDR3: CAWTQGAVYGYTF
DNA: TGTGCCTGGACCCAGGGGGCTGTCTATGGCTACACCTTC

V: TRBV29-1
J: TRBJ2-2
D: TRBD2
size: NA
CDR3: CSVGSGRYGGELFF
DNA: TGCAGCGTGGGGAGCGGGAGATATGGCGGGGAGCTGTTTTTT

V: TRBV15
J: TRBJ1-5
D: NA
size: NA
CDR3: CATSRGTGINQPQHF
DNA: TGTGCCACCAGCAGAGGAACAGGGATCAATCAGCCCCAGCATTTT

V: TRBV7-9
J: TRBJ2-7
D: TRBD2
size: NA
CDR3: CASSLSGNSYEQYF
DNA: TGTGCCAGCAGCCTTAGCGGGAACTCCTACGAGCAGTACTTC

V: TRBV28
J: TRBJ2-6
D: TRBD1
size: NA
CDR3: CASSLGTGVSGANVLTF
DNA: TGTGCCAGCAGTTTGGGGACAGGGGTCTCTGGGGCCAACGTCCTGACTTTC

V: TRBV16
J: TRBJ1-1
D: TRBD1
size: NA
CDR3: CASSAMGQGVGYTEAFF
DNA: TGTGCCAGCAGCGCAATGGGACAGGGGGTTGGTTACACTGAAGCTTTCTTT

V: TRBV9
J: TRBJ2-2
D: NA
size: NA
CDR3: CASSVEQGGSTGELFF
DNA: TGTGCCAGCAGCGTAGAGCAGGGAGGAAGCACCGGGGAGCTGTTTTTT

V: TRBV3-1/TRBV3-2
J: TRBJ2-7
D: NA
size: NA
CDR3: CASSQESASSLEQYF
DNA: TGTGCCAGCAGCCAAGAATCGGCTAGCTCCCTCGAGCAGTACTTC

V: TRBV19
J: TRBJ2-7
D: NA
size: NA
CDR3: CASSIGRDPTYEQYF
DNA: TGTGCCAGTAGTATTGGGCGGGACCCCACCTACGAGCAGTACTTC

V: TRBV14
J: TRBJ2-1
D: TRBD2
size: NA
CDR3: CASNPAGGYYNEQFF
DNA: TGTGCCAGCAACCCAGCGGGAGGGTACTACAATGAGCAGTTCTTC

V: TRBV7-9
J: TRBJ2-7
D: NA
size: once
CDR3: CASSPELDEQYF
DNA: TGTGCCAGCAGCCCGGAGTTGGACGAGCAGTACTTC

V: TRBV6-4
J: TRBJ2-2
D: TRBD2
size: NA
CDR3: CASRLAGDTGELFF
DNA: TGTGCCAGCAGACTAGCGGGGGACACCGGGGAGCTGTTTTTT

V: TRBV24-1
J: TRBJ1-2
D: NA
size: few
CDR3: CATSDRRTYGYTF
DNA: TGTGCCACGTCGGACAGACGTACCTATGGCTACACCTTC

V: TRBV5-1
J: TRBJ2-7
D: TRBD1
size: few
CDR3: CASSPWTGDYEQYF
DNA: TGCGCCAGCAGCCCCTGGACAGGGGACTACGAGCAGTACTTC

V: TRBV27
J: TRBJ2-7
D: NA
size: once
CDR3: CASGSGSYEQYF
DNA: TGTGCCAGCGGCAGTGGCAGCTACGAGCAGTACTTC

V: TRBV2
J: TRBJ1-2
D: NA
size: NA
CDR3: CARGPYGYTF
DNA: TGTGCCAGGGGGCCTTATGGCTACACCTTC

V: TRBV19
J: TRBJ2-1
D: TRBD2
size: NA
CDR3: CASRASGSRYNEQFF
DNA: TGTGCCAGTAGAGCTAGCGGGAGTAGGTACAATGAGCAGTTCTTC

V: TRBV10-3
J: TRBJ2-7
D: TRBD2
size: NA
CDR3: CAISSGSGYEQYF
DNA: TGTGCCATCAGTAGCGGGAGTGGGTACGAGCAGTACTTC

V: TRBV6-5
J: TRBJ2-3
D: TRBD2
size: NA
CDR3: CASSPLAGGTDTQYF
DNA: TGTGCCAGCAGTCCTTTAGCGGGAGGCACAGATACGCAGTATTTT

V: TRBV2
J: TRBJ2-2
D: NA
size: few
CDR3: CASRVQGTGELFF
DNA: TGTGCCAGCAGGGTCCAAGGTACCGGGGAGCTGTTTTTT

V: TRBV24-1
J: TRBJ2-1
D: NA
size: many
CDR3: CATSKGPTGEQFF
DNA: TGTGCCACCAGTAAAGGGCCCACGGGTGAGCAGTTCTTC

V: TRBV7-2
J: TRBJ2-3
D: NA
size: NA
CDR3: CASSREIGITDTQYF
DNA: TGTGCCAGCAGCCGGGAGATAGGTATAACAGATACGCAGTATTTT

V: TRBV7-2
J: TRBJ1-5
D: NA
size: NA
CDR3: CASNRAGGSNQPQHF
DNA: TGTGCCAGCAACCGGGCGGGGGGTAGCAATCAGCCCCAGCATTTT

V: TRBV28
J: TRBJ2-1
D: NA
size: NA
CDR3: CASSTSSYNEQFF
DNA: TGTGCCAGCAGCACTAGCAGCTACAATGAGCAGTTCTTC

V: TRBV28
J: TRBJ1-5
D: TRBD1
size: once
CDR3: CASSLHVGTGLDQPQHF
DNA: TGTGCCAGCAGTTTACATGTGGGGACAGGTTTAGATCAGCCCCAGCATTTT

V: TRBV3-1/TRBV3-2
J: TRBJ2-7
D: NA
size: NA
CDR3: CASSHRGLLPYEQYF
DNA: TGTGCCAGCAGCCATAGGGGACTCCTTCCCTACGAGCAGTACTTC

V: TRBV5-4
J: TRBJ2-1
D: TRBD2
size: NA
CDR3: CASSDPGTNGEQFF
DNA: TGTGCCAGCAGCGACCCCGGGACTAACGGTGAGCAGTTCTTC

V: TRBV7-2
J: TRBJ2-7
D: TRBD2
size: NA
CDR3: CASSFRLAAWDEQYF
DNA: TGTGCCAGCAGTTTCCGACTAGCCGCGTGGGACGAGCAGTACTTC

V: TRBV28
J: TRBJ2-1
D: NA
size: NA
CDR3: CASSLLRSSYNEQFF
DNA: TGTGCCAGCAGTTTATTACGGAGCTCCTACAATGAGCAGTTCTTC